This TCR beta chain was identified in a study of cytotoxic CD8 clonotypes in ibrutinib-treated CLL. Study background: IGHV unmutated 17 to 18; relapsed/refractory 11 to 12; treatment-naive roughly 15. Overall study findings and caveats: Public clonotypes were uncommon and contracted or stayed stable on treatment. Clonality at baseline surpassed age-matched healthy donors and tracked circulating CD8+ T-cell counts.

This clone was detected only once. Its antigen is currently unknown. The CDR3 loop spans 16 amino acids. Assay: immunoSEQ multiplex PCR; the TCRdb copy retains only in-frame clones and omits some. Here the sample spans tens of thousands of clones, roughly 85% being singletons. The receptor's source is a human donor with chronic lymphocytic leukemia. This sequence joins TRBV21-1 and TRBJ2-7. TRBV21-1 is a known pseudogene. The sample here was PBMCs, taken after 24 months of ibrutinib treatment. In nucleotides, the CDR3 is TGTGCCAGCAGACACACCGGGACGACTGAACCCTACGAGCAGTACTTC. It yields the protein CASRHTGTTEPYEQYF.